This TCR beta chain was profiled in a study of cytomegalovirus exposure and HLA in healthy donors. Study-level findings and limits: When analyzed later, a missense DCLRE1C variant was found to be linked to TCR beta V- and J-gene trimming. Presence/absence comparisons presumed near-even sequencing depth among donors. CMV serostatus was the sole immune exposure information available. In a later analysis, compared with equally common non-associated chains, HLA-associated beta chains were more expanded.

Regarding this clone: Its cognate antigen is unknown.

This CDR3 is 14 amino acids long. The germline V and J ends were trimmed by 5 bases and 1 base, with 9 bases remaining between them. CDR1 is LNHDA and CDR2 is SQIVND in the germline V gene (reference sequence). PCR used 60 Vbeta primers and 13 Jbeta primers. Assay: immunoSEQ multiplex PCR; the TCRdb copy retains only in-frame clones and omits some. Of 150,000 or so clones in the sample, less than 75% were seen once. This sequence joins TRBV19 and TRBJ1-5; perhaps TRBD1 as D (6 bases). The TCR originated in a girl aged 5-17 years in good health and CMV-seronegative. What was sequenced was PBMCs. In DNA form, the CDR3 reads TGTGCCAGTAGTTTTGGACAGAGCAATCAGCCCCAGCATTTT. Residues: CASSFGQSNQPQHF.